Listed here are 27 T cell receptor beta chains from one sample, sequenced in a study of cytotoxic CD8 clonotypes in ibrutinib-treated CLL. The protocol was immunoSEQ multiplex PCR, while the TCRdb copy is restricted to in-frame clones and leaves out a portion. This table holds about 40,000 clones, 65% to 70% found once. Sequences were derived from PBMCs, sampled at disease progression, from a patient treated with ibrutinib. The receptors stem from a human donor with chronic lymphocytic leukemia.

The chain uses TRBV6-5 and TRBJ2-1; 7 bases fit TRBD2. The ends lost 2 bases at V and 0 bases at J; junction bases unmatched: 4. The CDR3 has 16 amino acids. Germline assignment: CDR1 MNHEY and CDR2 SVGAGI. The CDR3, as DNA: TGTGCCAGCAGTTACGGGGCGGGAGTCTCCTACAATGAGCAGTTCTTC. Protein product: CASSYGAGVSYNEQFF.

This sequence joins TRBV6-5 and TRBJ2-7, with D tentatively TRBD2 (6 bases). The germline V gene encodes CDR1 MNHEY and CDR2 SVGAGI. The CDR3 length is 14 residues. The V end was cut by 5 bases, the J end by 4 bases, with 15 bases between. The CDR3 DNA reads TGTGCCAGCAGTCACGGCGGAGGGAAGTACGAGCAGTACTTC. Protein product: CASSHGGGKYEQYF.

This chain connects TRBV9 to TRBJ1-3; no clear D gene. V lost 2 bases and J 4 bases, leaving 7 bases between the germline ends. Germline V lookup: CDR1 SGDLS, CDR2 YYNGEE. The CDR3 sequence is 13 residues long. CDR3 residues: CASSVGKGNTIYF. The CDR3, as DNA: TGTGCCAGCAGCGTCGGGAAGGGAAACACCATATATTTT. The full variable domain, completed using reference TRBV9 and TRBJ1-3, is DSGVTQTPKHLITATGQRVTLRCSPRSGDLSVYWYQQSLDQGLQFLIQYYNGEERAKGNILERFSAQQFPDLHSELNLSSLELGDSALYFCASSVGKGNTIYFGEGSWLTVV.

This rearrangement joins TRBV30 to TRBJ1-2; D ambiguous. The CDR3 totals 14 residues. CDR1 and CDR2 from the germline V gene are GTSNPN and SVGIG (reference sequence). Between the trimmed V and J ends, which lost 0 bases and 4 bases, there was a span of 12 bases. The CDR3 bases are TGTGCCTGGAGTGTAGGATCCCTTGGCTATGGCTACACCTTC. Translating it yields CAWSVGSLGYGYTF.

This sequence joins TRBV18 and TRBJ1-5, with D maybe TRBD1 (6 bases). The V end lost 6 bases, the J end lost 2 bases, and 14 bases lay between the germline ends. Germline V gene lookup returns CDR1 KGHSH and CDR2 LQKENI. CDR3 length: 15 residues. The CDR3 sequence is CASSQAGVGNQPQHF. The CDR3 DNA sequence: TGTGCCAGCTCCCAGGCAGGGGTAGGCAATCAGCCCCAGCATTTT.

The chain has TRBV7-2 and TRBJ2-3, with 9 bases aligning to TRBD2. This CDR3 spans 16 amino acids. The V and J ends lost 1 base and 4 bases, in that order; junction bases with no gene match: 6. Germline V lookup: CDR1 SGHTA, CDR2 FQGNSA. The CDR3, as DNA: TGTGCCAGCAGCTTAGTGGCGGGAGGGCCGCCAGATACGCAGTATTTT. This translates into CASSLVAGGPPDTQYF.

The V and J genes are TRBV7-8 and TRBJ1-1; the D gene is possibly TRBD1 (5 bases). In germline, CDR1 is SGHVS, CDR2 FQNEAQ. V was trimmed by 2 bases and J by 10 bases, leaving 20 bases between them. The CDR3 extends over 15 amino acids. The chain's CDR3 is CASSLTDSRGSAAFF. CDR3 DNA sequence: TGTGCCAGCAGCTTAACGGACTCGCGGGGCAGTGCAGCTTTCTTT.

Comment on this clone: This specimen includes other DNA sequences encoding the same CDR3. This sequence joins TRBV29-1 and TRBJ2-7; 13 positions agree with TRBD2. Per germline, CDR1 SQVTM and CDR2 ANQGSEA. The CDR3 totals 13 residues. Unmatched junction bases numbered 0, after V lost 4 bases and J lost 3 bases. CDR3 DNA: TGCAGCGTTGGGACTAGCGGGAGCTACGAGCAGTACTTC. It codes for CSVGTSGSYEQYF.

CDR3: CASSVPQGAGVVYTGELFF. The DNA of the CDR3 is TGTGCCAGCAGCGTACCCCAAGGGGCGGGAGTCGTCTACACCGGGGAGCTGTTTTTT. This chain uses TRBV9 with TRBJ2-2; 7 positions match TRBD2. Germline-derived CDR1 and CDR2 are SGDLS and YYNGEE. The V gene end was trimmed by 1 base and the J gene end by 3 bases; junction bases not matched to a gene: 15. This CDR3 has 19 amino acids.

The chain carries TRBV30 and TRBJ1-5; no clear D gene. Germline V gives CDR1 GTSNPN, CDR2 SVGIG (reference sequence). The length of the CDR3 is 16 residues. The V and J ends lost 0 bases and 2 bases respectively, with 14 bases between them. The chain's CDR3 is CAWSVGGWQGNQPQHF. CDR3 nucleotide sequence: TGTGCCTGGAGTGTAGGAGGTTGGCAGGGCAATCAGCCCCAGCATTTT.

The genes are TRBV28 and TRBJ1-2, with 8 bases matching TRBD1. The trim removed 3 bases at V and 0 bases at J, leaving 6 bases unmatched. The CDR3 has 16 amino acids. CDR1 is MDHEN and CDR2 is SYDVKM in the germline V gene. The CDR3 is CASSFRGRISNYGYTF. CDR3 coding DNA: TGTGCCAGCAGTTTCAGGGGGCGAATCTCTAACTATGGCTACACCTTC.

This chain joins TRBV6-5 and TRBJ1-4; D unclear. This CDR3 has 15 amino acids. Deletions cut 0 bases from V and 2 bases from J, with 7 bases between. Germline CDR1 and CDR2: MNHEY and SVGAGI. CDR3 sequence: CASSYSTGTNEKLFF. The CDR3 coding sequence is TGTGCCAGCAGTTACTCGACTGGGACTAATGAAAAACTGTTTTTT.

V is TRBV27 and J is TRBJ2-2; D uncertain. V shed 3 bases and J shed 6 bases, with 11 bases lying between them. In germline, CDR1 is MNHEY, CDR2 SMNVEV (reference sequence). The CDR3 has 14 amino acids. Here the CDR3 reads CASSFLVQAGELFF. In DNA form, the CDR3 reads TGTGCCAGCAGTTTCCTAGTTCAGGCCGGGGAGCTGTTTTTT.

The chain joins TRBV27 to TRBJ2-7, with TRBD1 matching 7 bases. CDR1 and CDR2 (germline): MNHEY, SMNVEV (reference sequence). V lost 5 bases to trimming and J lost 4 bases; unmatched junction nucleotides: 8. This CDR3 spans 14 amino acids. The CDR3 protein is CASSPWDRLYEQYF. DNA of the CDR3: TGTGCCAGCAGTCCTTGGGACAGACTATACGAGCAGTACTTC.

In its sample, this clone is medium-sized (0.01 to 0.1%). The chain links TRBV19 to TRBJ1-6, with D possibly being TRBD1 (5 bases). The V end lost 7 bases, the J end lost 7 bases, and 14 bases lay between the germline ends. Germline lookup yields CDR1 LNHDA and CDR2 SQIVND (reference sequence). This CDR3 has 14 amino acids. The DNA for the CDR3 is TGTGCCAGTACCCCCGGGACGCCGAATTCACCCCTCCACTTT. Its protein is CASTPGTPNSPLHF.

This clone was observed a few times. This sequence joins TRBV7-3 and TRBJ2-7, with 7 bases fitting TRBD2. The CDR3 is made up of 13 amino acids. The germline V gene has CDR1 SGHTA and CDR2 FQGTGA. V lost 5 bases to trimming and J lost 8 bases; unmatched junction nucleotides: 9. CDR3 residues: CASSEESGGKQYF. CDR3 coding DNA: TGTGCCAGCAGCGAGGAATCGGGAGGCAAGCAGTACTTC.

This clone was counted a single time. J is TRBJ2-3 and V is TRBV28, with TRBD1 matching 9 bases. CDR3 length: 15 residues. V shed 4 bases and J 1 base; nucleotides not matched to a gene: 3. The V gene's germline CDR1 is MDHEN and CDR2 SYDVKM. The CDR3, as DNA: TGTGCCAGCAGTTACTGGACAGGGGGCACAGATACGCAGTATTTT. It codes for CASSYWTGGTDTQYF.

This clone was seen a handful of times. V is TRBV28 and J is TRBJ1-4, with D maybe TRBD1 (6 bases). Trimming pared 3 bases from V and 8 bases from J, leaving 16 bases between. CDR1 MDHEN and CDR2 SYDVKM come from the germline V gene. The CDR3 covers 15 residues. The CDR3 loop reads CASSFFQGRGEKLFF. DNA for the CDR3: TGTGCCAGCAGTTTCTTCCAGGGGCGTGGGGAAAAACTGTTTTTT.

The chain carries TRBV18 and TRBJ1-3; D is unresolved. This CDR3 comprises 17 residues. V lost 0 bases and J 1 base, leaving 13 bases between the germline ends. The germline V gene encodes CDR1 KGHSH and CDR2 LQKENI. Here the CDR3 reads CASSPPQYSISGNTIYF. CDR3 DNA: TGTGCCAGCTCACCACCGCAATATTCAATATCTGGAAACACCATATATTTT.

The chain is built from TRBV7-2 and TRBJ2-1, with 12 positions matching TRBD2. Germline assignment: CDR1 SGHTA and CDR2 FQGNSA. The CDR3 runs 15 residues. Trimming took 5 bases from V and 8 from J; bases not matched to a gene: 7. CDR3 loop: CASSPGTSGFYEQFF. The CDR3 nucleotides read TGTGCCAGCAGCCCTGGGACTAGCGGGTTCTATGAGCAGTTCTTC.

The rearrangement joins TRBV28 to TRBJ1-2; D not certain. The CDR3 spans 16 residues. CDR1 is MDHEN and CDR2 is SYDVKM in the germline V gene. V was cut by 2 bases and J by 8 bases, with 21 bases left in between. The DNA of the CDR3 is TGTGCCAGCAGTTTACTGATATCCACGAAAAATGGGGGCTACACCTTC. Translation gives CASSLLISTKNGGYTF.

This clone turned up a few times. The genes are TRBV29-1 and TRBJ2-2, with D unclear. Germline V CDR1 and CDR2: SQVTM, ANQGSEA. CDR3 length: 12 residues. Trimming took 4 bases from V and 8 from J, leaving 11 bases between them. For the CDR3, the DNA is TGCAGCGTTGTTTCCCCCCCGGGGGAGCTGTTTTTT. Protein product: CSVVSPPGELFF.

This clone was picked up a small number of times. The chain is built from TRBV30 and TRBJ1-5; D may be TRBD1 (5 bases). Trimming cost V 2 bases and J 6 bases, with 11 bases left between them. The CDR3 has 13 amino acids. Germline values: CDR1 GTSNPN, CDR2 SVGIG (reference sequence). The CDR3 region is CAWSRAGSQPQHF. CDR3 coding DNA: TGTGCCTGGAGTCGGGCAGGGAGTCAGCCCCAGCATTTT. Complete variable domain (other parts from reference TRBV30 and TRBJ1-5): SQTIHQWPATLVQPVGSPLSLECTVEGTSNPNLYWYRQAAGRGLQLLFYSVGIGQISSEVPQNLSASRPQDRQFILSSKKLLLSDSGFYLCAWSRAGSQPQHFGDGTRLSIL.

This clone was observed a handful of times. The chain is built from TRBV27 and TRBJ2-5; a weak D match, TRBD2 (5 bases). This CDR3 spans 14 amino acids. CDR1 and CDR2 (germline): MNHEY, SMNVEV (reference sequence). Between the trimmed V and J ends, which lost 8 bases and 5 bases, there was a span of 18 bases. DNA for the CDR3: TGTGCCAGCGGATCCTCCGGCGGGCGCGAGACCCAGTACTTC. Its protein product is CASGSSGGRETQYF.

The V gene is TRBV2, the J gene TRBJ2-3, with D possibly being TRBD2 (6 bases). The CDR3 contains 15 residues. Trimming took off 6 bases at V and 2 bases at J, with 15 bases between the two ends. CDR1 and CDR2 (germline): SNHLY, FYNNEI. The CDR3 spells CASREIGGNTDTQYF. The CDR3 nucleotides read TGTGCCAGCAGAGAGATAGGAGGGAACACAGATACGCAGTATTTT. Using reference TRBV2 and TRBJ2-3 for the parts outside the CDR3, the full variable domain is EPEVTQTPSHQVTQMGQEVILRCVPISNHLYFYWYRQILGQKVEFLVSFYNNEISEKSEIFDDQFSVERPDGSNFTLKIRSTKLEDSAMYFCASREIGGNTDTQYFGPGTRLTVL.

This sequence joins TRBV27 and TRBJ1-2; D possibly corresponds to TRBD1 (5 bases). The V end lost 0 bases, the J end lost 4 bases, and 9 bases lay between the germline ends. This CDR3 comprises 14 residues. Germline V CDR1 and CDR2: MNHEY, SMNVEV (reference sequence). The CDR3 DNA reads TGTGCCAGCAGTTTATCGCAGGACACCTATGGCTACACCTTC. Translated, it gives CASSLSQDTYGYTF.

The rearrangement links TRBV15 to TRBJ2-1, with a tentative D call TRBD2 (5 bases). Germline CDR1 is LNHNV and CDR2 is YYDKDF (reference sequence). CDR3 length: 14 amino acids. The germline V and J ends were trimmed by 3 bases and 8 bases, with 14 bases remaining between them. In DNA form, the CDR3 reads TGTGCCACCAGCAGTCGGACTGTTTTGTATGAGCAGTTCTTC. This sequence encodes CATSSRTVLYEQFF.